The rows below give T cell receptor beta chains drawn from one sample of a study of CD8+ T cells in alopecia areata. The protocol was immunoSEQ multiplex PCR, while the TCRdb copy is restricted to in-frame clones and leaves out a portion. This table has 150,000 to 200,000 clones, 55% to 75% appearing once. Source: CD4+ T cells sorted from blood, taken at week 24, from a patient treated with tofacitinib. Source of these receptors: a human donor with alopecia areata. Each CDR3 is given with its conserved first and last residue. A D gene is named only where the DNA matches it firmly. The size of a clone is reported for some rows only, either as once, few or many, or as a class for expanded clones.

CATSAVSAGGNEKLFF | TGTGCCACCTCCGCGGTCAGTGCAGGCGGAAATGAAAAACTGTTTTTT | TRBV2 | - | TRBJ1-4 | -
CAISPDRAGGPQHF | TGTGCCATCAGTCCCGACAGGGCAGGAGGGCCCCAGCATTTT | TRBV10-3 | TRBD1 | TRBJ1-5 | -
CASSLVPGDGYTF | TGTGCCAGCAGCTTGGTACCAGGGGATGGCTACACCTTC | TRBV5-6 | - | TRBJ1-2 | -
CAWGTSTDTQYF | TGTGCCTGGGGAACTAGCACAGATACGCAGTATTTT | TRBV30 | - | TRBJ2-3 | -
CASSYSRQGSNQPQHF | TGTGCCAGCAGTTACTCCCGGCAGGGGAGCAATCAGCCCCAGCATTTT | TRBV6-5 | - | TRBJ1-5 | -
CASSLGLAQDTDTQYF | TGTGCCAGCAGCTTAGGGTTAGCGCAAGACACAGATACGCAGTATTTT | TRBV7-8 | - | TRBJ2-3 | -
CASSLVTNTEAFF | TGCGCCAGCAGCTTGGTAACGAACACTGAAGCTTTCTTT | TRBV5-1 | - | TRBJ1-1 | few
CASSPPGTTNEQFF | TGTGCCAGCTCACCACCGGGCACGACCAATGAGCAGTTCTTC | TRBV18 | - | TRBJ2-1 | many
CAWSVLDYGYTF | TGTGCCTGGAGTGTTTTGGACTATGGCTACACCTTC | TRBV30 | - | TRBJ1-2 | few
CSARRTGGSYNEQFF | TGCAGCGCTAGACGGACAGGGGGCTCCTACAATGAGCAGTTCTTC | TRBV29-1 | TRBD1 | TRBJ2-1 | few